Here is one T cell receptor beta chain with its context. Its antigen is undetermined. Germline V CDR1 and CDR2: SNHLY, FYNNEI. This CDR3 region has 14 residues. With 7 bases removed from V and 3 bases from J, the gap between germline ends came to 10 bases. This entry is derived from a study of cytomegalovirus exposure and HLA in healthy donors. Study findings and constraints: Only CMV serostatus was available as immune exposure information. Upon later analysis, HLA-associated TCR beta chains proved more clonally expanded than other, equally common chains. In a later analysis, at a false discovery rate of 0.05, some 15,000 TCR beta sequences were associated with HLA alleles.

The PCR employed 60 Vbeta primers together with 13 Jbeta primers. Sequencing was performed with immunoSEQ multiplex PCR; in TCRdb, only in-frame clones are kept and a portion is missing. Altogether more than 130,000 clones are present, 80% being singletons, with the ten largest covering about 5%. The sample taken for sequencing was PBMCs. This clonotype originated in a male donor in good health and CMV-seronegative. The rearrangement uses TRBV2 and TRBJ2-6, with D perhaps TRBD2 (5 bases). CDR3 region: CASKAGVGANVLTF. The CDR3 DNA sequence: TGTGCCAGCAAGGCGGGCGTTGGGGCCAACGTCCTGACTTTC.